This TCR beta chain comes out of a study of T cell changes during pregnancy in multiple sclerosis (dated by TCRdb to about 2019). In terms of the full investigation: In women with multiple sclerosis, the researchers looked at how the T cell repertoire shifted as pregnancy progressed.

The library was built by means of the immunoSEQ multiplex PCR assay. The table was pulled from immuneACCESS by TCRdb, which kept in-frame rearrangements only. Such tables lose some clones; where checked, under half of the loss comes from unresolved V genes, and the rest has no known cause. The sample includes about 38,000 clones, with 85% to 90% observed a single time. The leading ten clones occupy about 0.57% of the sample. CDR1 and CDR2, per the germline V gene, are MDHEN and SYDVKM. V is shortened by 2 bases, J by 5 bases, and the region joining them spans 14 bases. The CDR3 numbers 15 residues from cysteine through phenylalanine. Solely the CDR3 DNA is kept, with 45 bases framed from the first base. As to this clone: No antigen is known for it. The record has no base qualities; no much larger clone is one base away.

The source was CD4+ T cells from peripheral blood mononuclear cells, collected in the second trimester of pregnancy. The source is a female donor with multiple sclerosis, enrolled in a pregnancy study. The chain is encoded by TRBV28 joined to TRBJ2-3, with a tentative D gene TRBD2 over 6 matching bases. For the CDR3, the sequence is CASSLPDLGGDTQYF. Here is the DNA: TGTGCCAGCAGTTTACCCGACTTGGGGGGAGATACGCAGTATTTT.